Following are 16 T cell receptor beta chains from one sample sequenced in a study of cytomegalovirus exposure and HLA in healthy donors. PCR primers comprised 60 Vbeta and 13 Jbeta primers. Repertoires were generated with immunoSEQ multiplex PCR, while TCRdb's copy carries only in-frame clones and drops some. This table has about 110,000 clones, roughly 82% appearing once. Sequenced material: PBMCs. Receptors were obtained from a man aged 45-60 years in good health and CMV-seronegative.

CDR3 DNA: TGTTCCACCCGGGGGGCGGACACAGATACGCAGTATTTT. Its translation is CSTRGADTDTQYF. This chain links TRBV7-9 with TRBJ2-3; D possibly corresponds to TRBD2 (7 bases). This CDR3 comprises 13 residues. CDR1 SEHNR and CDR2 FQNEAQ come from the germline V gene (reference sequence).

The V call is TRBV6-1, the J call TRBJ1-5, with 8 nucleotides matching TRBD1. After removal of 5 bases from V and 3 bases from J, the junction contained 6 bases not matched to a gene. CDR3 length equals 15 residues. From germline, CDR1 is MNHNS and CDR2 SASEGT. The CDR3 sequence: CASSLDRANNQPQHF. CDR3 DNA: TGTGCCAGCAGTTTGGACAGGGCGAACAATCAGCCCCAGCATTTT.

This clone has more than one count but fewer than ten. This chain links TRBV18 with TRBJ1-2; the D gene is possibly TRBD1 (5 bases). Trimming removed 6 bases at V and 3 bases at J, with 11 bases between. Germline V gene sequence: CDR1 KGHSH, CDR2 LQKENI. This CDR3 is built from 13 residues. Here the CDR3 reads CASSPDTDYGYTF. CDR3 sequence (DNA): TGTGCCAGCTCTCCGGACACGGACTATGGCTACACCTTC.

The chain links TRBV5-4 to TRBJ1-3; D remains ambiguous. There are 14 residues in the CDR3. V was shortened by 1 base and J by 0 bases, with 5 bases between the two germline ends. Germline values: CDR1 SGHNT, CDR2 YYREEE (reference sequence). CDR3 residues: CASSLFSSGNTIYF. The CDR3 DNA reads TGTGCCAGCAGCTTGTTTAGCTCTGGAAACACCATATATTTT.

The V and J genes are TRBV5-6 and TRBJ1-5; the D gene is possibly TRBD1 (6 bases). The CDR3 runs 14 residues. V was clipped by 6 bases and J by 0 bases, with 10 bases between them. Germline CDR1 and CDR2: SGHDT and YYEEEE. Written as DNA, the CDR3 is TGTGCCAGCACCGACAGGTCTAGCAATCAGCCCCAGCATTTT. Encoded protein: CASTDRSSNQPQHF.

The V call is TRBV28, the J call TRBJ1-6, with a tentative D call TRBD1 (5 bases). The CDR3 loop spans 15 amino acids. The V end was cut by 2 bases, the J end by 6 bases, with 11 bases between. CDR1 is MDHEN and CDR2 is SYDVKM in the germline V gene. The CDR3 DNA reads as TGTGCCAGCAGTTTAACCGACAGTTTTAATTCACCCCTCCACTTT. This codes for CASSLTDSFNSPLHF.

The chain is built from TRBV29-1 and TRBJ2-1; D uncertain. The V end was cut by 7 bases, the J end by 2 bases, with 9 bases between. This CDR3 is 12 amino acids long. CDR1 and CDR2 (germline): SQVTM, ANQGSEA. CDR3 sequence (DNA): TGCAGCGCTTCGAGAGCCTACAATGAGCAGTTCTTC. This encodes CSASRAYNEQFF.

The V and J genes are TRBV7-8 and TRBJ2-1; D is possibly TRBD2 (5 bases). Trimming removed 1 base from V and 1 base from J, with 14 bases in between. This CDR3 contains 17 residues. The germline V gene encodes CDR1 SGHVS and CDR2 FQNEAQ. The DNA for the CDR3 is TGTGCCAGCAGCTTAGTCGAGGGCTTTTTTTCCTACAATGAGCAGTTCTTC. It yields the protein CASSLVEGFFSYNEQFF. The full variable domain, rest sourced from reference TRBV7-8 and TRBJ2-1, is GAGVSQSPRYKVAKRGQDVALRCDPISGHVSLFWYQQALGQGPEFLTYFQNEAQLDKSGLPSDRFFAERPEGSVSTLKIQRTQQEDSAVYLCASSLVEGFFSYNEQFFGPGTRLTVL.

This clone was seen a single time. The genes are TRBV2 and TRBJ1-1; D is undetermined. The germline V and J ends were trimmed by 8 bases and 4 bases, with 14 bases remaining between them. Germline V gene data show CDR1 as SNHLY and CDR2 as FYNNEI. The CDR3 covers 13 residues. CDR3 loop: CASRNPPITEAFF. The CDR3 DNA sequence: TGTGCCAGCCGAAACCCCCCTATCACTGAAGCTTTCTTT.

V usage is TRBV19 and J usage is TRBJ1-3, with D possibly being TRBD1 (6 bases). Trimming removed 9 bases from V and 9 bases from J, with 15 bases in between. CDR1 and CDR2 from the germline V gene are LNHDA and SQIVND (reference sequence). The CDR3 has 12 amino acids. The CDR3 nucleotides read TGTGCCAGCAGGGGATTTCAGGGCACCATATATTTT. Its translation: CASRGFQGTIYF.

This sequence joins TRBV19 and TRBJ1-5; maybe TRBD1 (6 bases). Between the trimmed V and J ends, which lost 3 bases and 7 bases, there was a span of 10 bases. There are 13 residues in the CDR3. Germline loops: CDR1 LNHDA, CDR2 SQIVND (reference sequence). This CDR3 is CASSINRDQPQHF. The CDR3 nucleotides read TGTGCCAGTAGTATCAACAGGGACCAGCCCCAGCATTTT.

This clone was observed a handful of times. The chain is built from TRBV2 and TRBJ1-1; a weak D match, TRBD1 (5 bases). The germline V gene encodes CDR1 SNHLY and CDR2 FYNNEI. V shed 7 bases and J shed 3 bases, with 12 bases lying between them. The CDR3 runs to 13 residues. CDR3 protein: CASIKGRDTEAFF. CDR3 bases: TGTGCCAGCATTAAGGGGAGGGACACTGAAGCTTTCTTT. Complete variable domain (other parts from reference TRBV2 and TRBJ1-1): EPEVTQTPSHQVTQMGQEVILRCVPISNHLYFYWYRQILGQKVEFLVSFYNNEISEKSEIFDDQFSVERPDGSNFTLKIRSTKLEDSAMYFCASIKGRDTEAFFGQGTRLTVV.

This clone was seen a handful of times. This chain connects TRBV28 to TRBJ2-4; 7 bases map to TRBD2. Germline V lookup: CDR1 MDHEN, CDR2 SYDVKM. The CDR3 contains 16 residues. V was clipped by 0 bases and J by 7 bases; unmatched bases: 9. CDR3 sequence reads: CASSLWGGSGGNIQYF. CDR3 nucleotides: TGTGCCAGCAGTTTATGGGGGGGGTCTGGGGGGAACATTCAGTACTTC.

This clone appeared a few times. This sequence joins TRBV19 and TRBJ2-1, with TRBD1 matching over 8 bases. V shed 1 base and J 6 bases; nucleotides not matched to a gene: 11. The CDR3 sequence is 17 residues long. Germline assignment: CDR1 LNHDA and CDR2 SQIVND (reference sequence). The CDR3 nucleotides are TGTGCCAGTAGTATAGGCGCGGCAGGGGGCTCGTTCAATGAGCAGTTCTTC. It encodes CASSIGAAGGSFNEQFF.

The chain joins TRBV27 to TRBJ1-1; TRBD1 matches at 7 bases. The CDR3 extends over 14 amino acids. The V gene's germline CDR1 is MNHEY and CDR2 SMNVEV (reference sequence). J lost 1 base, V lost 4 bases, and 3 bases had no gene match. CDR3 DNA sequence: TGTGCCAGCAGTTGGGACAGTTGGAACACTGAAGCTTTCTTT. Amino acids: CASSWDSWNTEAFF.

The chain carries TRBV19 and TRBJ2-5; 9 nucleotides line up with TRBD2. From germline, CDR1 is LNHDA and CDR2 SQIVND (reference sequence). V lost 8 bases to trimming and J lost 4 bases; unmatched junction nucleotides: 5. This CDR3 region has 13 residues. The CDR3 is CASGRGGRETQYF. The CDR3, as DNA: TGTGCCAGTGGGCGGGGGGGGCGAGAGACCCAGTACTTC.